The 16 T cell receptor beta chains listed next were all sequenced from one sample in a study of siplizumab effects on memory and regulatory T cells. Method: immunoSEQ multiplex PCR; TCRdb's copy keeps in-frame clones and lacks some. The sample consists of about 72,000 clones, roughly nine tenths of them appearing once. The sample taken for sequencing was CD8+ T cells sorted from blood. Receptors originate from a human donor in good health.

In this sample, this clone turned up once. V and J are TRBV6-5 and TRBJ2-1; D gene unclear. CDR3 length: 13 residues. CDR1 is MNHEY and CDR2 is SVGAGI in the germline V gene. Trimming took 2 bases from V and 8 from J, leaving 10 bases between them. In nucleotides, the CDR3 is TGTGCCAGCAGTTACACCCGAGGCGATGAGCAGTTCTTC. It specifies CASSYTRGDEQFF.

This clone was counted once. The CDR3 sequence: CASSLDLSGDAEAFF. The CDR3 nucleotides are TGTGCCAGCAGCTTAGATTTAAGTGGGGACGCTGAAGCTTTCTTT. The genes are TRBV11-2 and TRBJ1-1; a weak D match, TRBD1 (5 bases). CDR3 length: 15 residues. In germline, CDR1 is SGHAT, CDR2 FQNNGV. V was cut by 0 bases and J by 6 bases, with 14 bases left in between.

This chain links TRBV7-9 with TRBJ2-3; TRBD1 or TRBD2 may be the D gene (6 bases each). V was trimmed by 0 bases and J by 8 bases, leaving 12 bases between them. CDR1 SEHNR and CDR2 FQNEAQ come from the germline V gene (reference sequence). The CDR3 has 14 amino acids. The CDR3 reads CASSLARGGRTQYF. CDR3 bases: TGTGCCAGCAGCTTAGCGCGAGGGGGGCGTACGCAGTATTTT.

The chain links TRBV9 to TRBJ2-3, with a possible D match to TRBD2 (6 bases). Germline V gene lookup returns CDR1 SGDLS and CDR2 YYNGEE. Deletions cut 0 bases from V and 5 bases from J, with 10 bases between. CDR3 length equals 14 residues. In DNA, the CDR3 is TGTGCCAGCAGCGTAGAACTAGCAATAGATACGCAGTATTTT. Its protein is CASSVELAIDTQYF.

This chain links TRBV27 with TRBJ2-1; tentative D call: TRBD1 (5 bases). The CDR3 is made up of 12 amino acids. V gave up 8 bases and J gave up 6 bases, with 11 bases separating them. Germline lookup yields CDR1 MNHEY and CDR2 SMNVEV (reference sequence). The CDR3 here is CASGRTFNEQFF. As DNA, the CDR3 is TGTGCCAGCGGCCGGACATTCAATGAGCAGTTCTTC.

This chain connects TRBV5-1 to TRBJ2-3, with 7 bases aligning to TRBD2. CDR1 and CDR2 from the germline V gene are SGHRS and YFSETQ. Unmatched junction bases numbered 10, after V lost 1 base and J lost 2 bases. The CDR3 covers 17 residues. This chain's CDR3 is CASSLRASGEITDTQYF. The CDR3 region has the DNA TGCGCCAGCAGCTTGCGGGCTAGCGGAGAGATCACAGATACGCAGTATTTT.

This chain joins TRBV7-9 and TRBJ2-7; 7 bases line up with TRBD1. Germline assignment: CDR1 SEHNR and CDR2 FQNEAQ (reference sequence). There are 14 residues in the CDR3. Trimming cost V 5 bases and J 2 bases; bases outside gene matches: 6. The CDR3 spells CASSTRDRAYEQYF. The CDR3, as DNA: TGTGCCAGCAGCACCCGGGACAGAGCCTACGAGCAGTACTTC. Variable domain in full (rest from reference TRBV7-9 and TRBJ2-7): DTGVSQNPRHKITKRGQNVTFRCDPISEHNRLYWYRQTLGQGPEFLTYFQNEAQLEKSRLLSDRFSAERPKGSFSTLEIQRTEQGDSAMYLCASSTRDRAYEQYFGPGTRLTVT.

The CDR3 sequence: CASSLLHGIYGYTF. Written as DNA, the CDR3 is TGTGCCAGCAGCCTTTTGCACGGTATCTATGGCTACACCTTC. The chain links TRBV14 to TRBJ1-2; D is ambiguous. The CDR3 is 14 residues long. Germline CDR1 reads SGHDN; CDR2 reads FVKESK. The germline V and J ends were trimmed by 4 bases and 4 bases, with 13 bases remaining between them.

The chain joins TRBV7-2 to TRBJ1-2; D is uncertain. Germline V gene sequence: CDR1 SGHTA, CDR2 FQGNSA. The V end lost 3 bases, the J end lost 4 bases, and 12 bases lay between the germline ends. The CDR3 has 14 residues. The CDR3 reads CASSFRSTGYGYTF. CDR3 nucleotide sequence: TGTGCCAGCAGCTTTCGATCGACTGGCTATGGCTACACCTTC. Supplemented by reference TRBV7-2 and TRBJ1-2, the full variable domain reads GAGVSQSPSNKVTEKGKDVELRCDPISGHTALYWYRQSLGQGLEFLIYFQGNSAPDKSGLPSDRFSAERTGGSVSTLTIQRTQQEDSAVYLCASSFRSTGYGYTFGSGTRLTVV.

This clone was recorded a few times. J is TRBJ2-7 and V is TRBV7-9; either TRBD1 or TRBD2 may fit D (6 bases each). V was shortened by 5 bases and J by 1 base, with 18 bases between the two germline ends. The CDR3 is 16 residues long. CDR1 and CDR2 (germline): SEHNR, FQNEAQ (reference sequence). DNA for the CDR3: TGTGCCAGCAGCCAGGGGATTCGGGGGCGATCCTACGAGCAGTACTTC. It codes for CASSQGIRGRSYEQYF.

In its sample, this clone was seen once. The chain recombines TRBV5-6 with TRBJ1-1, with a tentative D call TRBD1 (5 bases). The CDR3 is made up of 16 amino acids. CDR1 is SGHDT and CDR2 is YYEEEE in the germline V gene. V lost 1 base to trimming and J lost 3 bases, with 16 bases between them. The CDR3 sequence is CASSLWWGGADTEAFF. The CDR3 DNA is TGTGCCAGCAGCTTGTGGTGGGGCGGGGCAGACACTGAAGCTTTCTTT.

This sequence joins TRBV13 and TRBJ2-3, with no clear D. CDR3 length equals 14 residues. CDR1 and CDR2 (germline): PRHDT, FYEKMQ (reference sequence). V lost 5 bases, J lost 2 bases, and 11 bases lay in between. The CDR3 nucleotides are TGTGCCAGCAGCCTCGGCAGGTCCACAGATACGCAGTATTTT. Its protein is CASSLGRSTDTQYF.

The chain links TRBV10-2 to TRBJ1-1; 9 bases agree with TRBD1. Germline loops: CDR1 WSHSY, CDR2 SAAADI. V lost 7 bases and J lost 5; bases outside the gene matches: 11. CDR3 size: 15 residues. The CDR3 region has the DNA TGCGCCAGCATGTCCACCCCGACAGGGGGGACTGAAGCTTTCTTT. It encodes CASMSTPTGGTEAFF.

This clone was found a few times. The genes are TRBV9 and TRBJ2-7, with TRBD2 matching over 8 bases. J was trimmed by 4 bases and V by 0 bases; bases with no gene match: 3. This CDR3 has 14 amino acids. CDR1 and CDR2 (germline): SGDLS, YYNGEE. The CDR3 DNA reads TGTGCCAGCAGCGTAGAAGCGGGAGATTACGAGCAGTACTTC. It codes for CASSVEAGDYEQYF.

The chain links TRBV14 to TRBJ2-2; 8 positions agree with TRBD1. Germline loops: CDR1 SGHDN, CDR2 FVKESK. The CDR3 contains 15 residues. V shed 6 bases and J 4 bases; nucleotides not matched to a gene: 7. As DNA, the CDR3 is TGTGCCAGCAGAAGAACAGGGGGGTTCACCGGGGAGCTGTTTTTT. Protein sequence: CASRRTGGFTGELFF.

The table lists this clone with a count of one. V gene TRBV27 combines with J gene TRBJ2-7, with 9 bases that match TRBD2. Trimming took 3 bases from V and 0 from J; bases not matched to a gene: 3. There are 15 residues in the CDR3. The V gene's germline CDR1 is MNHEY and CDR2 SMNVEV (reference sequence). Written as DNA, the CDR3 is TGTGCCAGCAGTTTGAGCGGGGGGAGCTCCTACGAGCAGTACTTC. Residues: CASSLSGGSSYEQYF.